The source of this TCR beta chain is a study of blood T cell repertoires in COVID-19. For the study at large: Both acute and convalescent COVID-19 samples were obtained from the United States, Italy and Spain. From T cells, B-cell-depleted T cells, or PBMCs came the material, which was cDNA or gDNA.

Sequencing was performed with immunoSEQ multiplex PCR; in TCRdb, only in-frame clones are kept and a portion is missing. The table lists over 200,000 clones, around 90% of them singletons. This sequence was found in a person aged 18 to 30 with COVID-19, enrolled during active disease. The specimen sequenced was peripheral blood.

The CDR3 loop reads CASSSGTGTEQYF. The CDR3 bases are TGTGCCAGCAGCTCCGGGACAGGGACCGAGCAGTACTTC. V is TRBV5-6 and J is TRBJ2-7; 9 nucleotides match TRBD1. This CDR3 is built from 13 residues. V lost 3 bases to trimming and J lost 6 bases; unmatched junction nucleotides: 4. Germline CDR1 SGHDT, CDR2 YYEEEE. Supplemented by reference TRBV5-6 and TRBJ2-7, the full variable domain reads DAGVTQSPTHLIKTRGQQVTLRCSPKSGHDTVSWYQQALGQGPQFIFQYYEEEERQRGNFPDRFSGHQFPNYSSELNVNALLLGDSALYLCASSSGTGTEQYFGPGTRLTVT.